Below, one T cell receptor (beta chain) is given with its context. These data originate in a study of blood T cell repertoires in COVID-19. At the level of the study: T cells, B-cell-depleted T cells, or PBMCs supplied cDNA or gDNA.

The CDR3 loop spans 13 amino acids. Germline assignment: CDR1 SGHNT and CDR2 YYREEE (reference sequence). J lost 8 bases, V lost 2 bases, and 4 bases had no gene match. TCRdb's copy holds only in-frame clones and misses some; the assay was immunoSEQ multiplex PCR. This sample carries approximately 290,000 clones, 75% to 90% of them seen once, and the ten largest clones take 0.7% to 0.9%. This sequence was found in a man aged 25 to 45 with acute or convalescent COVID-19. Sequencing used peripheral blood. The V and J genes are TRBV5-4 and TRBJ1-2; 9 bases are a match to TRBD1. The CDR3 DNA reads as TGTGCCAGCAGCTTACAGGGGGCGCAAGGCTACACCTTC. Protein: CASSLQGAQGYTF.